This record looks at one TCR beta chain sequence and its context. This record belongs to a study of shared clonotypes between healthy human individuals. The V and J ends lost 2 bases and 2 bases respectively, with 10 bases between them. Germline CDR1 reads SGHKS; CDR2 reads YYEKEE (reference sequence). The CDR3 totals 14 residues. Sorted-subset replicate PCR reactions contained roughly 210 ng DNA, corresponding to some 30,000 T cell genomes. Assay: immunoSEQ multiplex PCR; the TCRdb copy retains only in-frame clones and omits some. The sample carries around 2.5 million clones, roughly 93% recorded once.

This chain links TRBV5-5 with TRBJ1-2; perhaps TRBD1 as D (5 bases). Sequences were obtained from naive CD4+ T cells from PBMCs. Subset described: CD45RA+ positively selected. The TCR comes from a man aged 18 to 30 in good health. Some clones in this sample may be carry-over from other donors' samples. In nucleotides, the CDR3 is TGTGCCAGCAGCTTACAGACAGAGAACTATGGCTACACCTTC. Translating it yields CASSLQTENYGYTF.